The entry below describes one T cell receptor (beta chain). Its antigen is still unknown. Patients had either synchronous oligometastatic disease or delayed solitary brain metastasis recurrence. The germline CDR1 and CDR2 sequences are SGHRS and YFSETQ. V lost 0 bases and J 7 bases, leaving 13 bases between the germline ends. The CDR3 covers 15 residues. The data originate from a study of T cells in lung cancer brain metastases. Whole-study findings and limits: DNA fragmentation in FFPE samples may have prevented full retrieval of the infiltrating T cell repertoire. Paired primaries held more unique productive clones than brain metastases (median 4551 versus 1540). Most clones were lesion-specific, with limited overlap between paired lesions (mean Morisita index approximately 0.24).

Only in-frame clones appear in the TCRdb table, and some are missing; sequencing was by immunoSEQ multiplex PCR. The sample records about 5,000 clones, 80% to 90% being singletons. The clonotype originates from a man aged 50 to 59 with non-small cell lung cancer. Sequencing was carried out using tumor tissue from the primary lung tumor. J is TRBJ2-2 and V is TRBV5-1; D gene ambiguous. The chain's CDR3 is CASSLVPGLIGELFF. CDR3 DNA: TGCGCCAGCAGCTTGGTGCCAGGCCTCATCGGGGAGCTGTTTTTT. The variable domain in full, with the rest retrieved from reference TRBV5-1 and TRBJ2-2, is KAGVTQTPRYLIKTRGQQVTLSCSPISGHRSVSWYQQTPGQGLQFLFEYFSETQRNKGNFPGRFSGRQFSNSRSEMNVSTLELGDSALYLCASSLVPGLIGELFFGEGSRLTVL.